Shown below are 27 T cell receptor beta chains from a single sample sequenced in a study of shared clonotypes between healthy human individuals. TCRdb's table, derived via immunoSEQ multiplex PCR, lists solely in-frame clones and lacks some. This sample has roughly 410,000 clones, with about 96% found just once. Sequenced input: memory CD8+ T cells sorted from blood. As for subset: CD45RO+ cells pooled with CCR7-negative TemRA cells. Every receptor here comes from a man between 25 and 39 years old in good health.

The chain combines TRBV27 with TRBJ2-5; maybe TRBD2 (6 bases). In germline, CDR1 is MNHEY, CDR2 SMNVEV (reference sequence). The CDR3 extends over 17 amino acids. V lost 10 bases and J 4 bases, leaving 28 bases between the germline ends. The CDR3 DNA sequence: TGTGCCACCAAGCGCGGAATCCAACGGGGGTTTCGAGAGACCCAGTACTTC. Translated, it gives CATKRGIQRGFRETQYF.

The V gene is TRBV5-4, the J gene TRBJ2-7; D could derive from TRBD1 or TRBD2 (7 bases each). In germline, CDR1 is SGHNT, CDR2 YYREEE (reference sequence). The CDR3 is 15 amino acids. The germline V and J ends were trimmed by 1 base and 2 bases, with 13 bases remaining between them. CDR3 protein: CASSLRSGGAYEQYF. The CDR3 DNA follows: TGTGCCAGCAGCTTGCGGTCAGGGGGGGCCTACGAGCAGTACTTC.

The chain joins TRBV4-1 to TRBJ2-1; D remains ambiguous. V was pared by 4 bases and J by 3 bases, with 16 bases between. This CDR3 has 16 residues. Germline assignment: CDR1 MGHRA and CDR2 YSYEKL. CDR3 nucleotides: TGCGCCAGCAGCCGATTCAATCGAGACGGCTACAATGAGCAGTTCTTC. Protein sequence: CASSRFNRDGYNEQFF.

The genes are TRBV27 and TRBJ2-3, with 7 bases fitting TRBD1. The trim removed 5 bases at V and 3 bases at J, leaving 8 bases unmatched. The CDR3 loop spans 15 amino acids. CDR1 and CDR2 from the germline V gene are MNHEY and SMNVEV (reference sequence). The CDR3 bases are TGTGCCAGCAGTCTCCCTGGGGGACAGACAGATACGCAGTATTTT. Residues: CASSLPGGQTDTQYF.

This rearrangement joins TRBV9 to TRBJ2-1; 16 positions match TRBD2. Trimming at V came to 2 bases and at J to 2 bases, leaving 7 bases not matched to a gene. The CDR3 loop spans 19 amino acids. Germline V gives CDR1 SGDLS, CDR2 YYNGEE. The CDR3 loop is CASSVVPGLAGGPYNEQFF. The CDR3 DNA is TGTGCCAGCAGCGTCGTCCCGGGACTAGCGGGAGGGCCCTACAATGAGCAGTTCTTC.

The chain recombines TRBV21-1 with TRBJ2-1; the table's D call, TRBD1, was not checked against the DNA. TRBV21-1 corresponds to a pseudogene. This CDR3 is built from 17 residues. This CDR3 is CASSKGGPTGYNDEQFF. DNA for the CDR3: TGTGCCAGCAGCAAAGGGGGACCGACAGGTTACAATGATGAGCAGTTCTTC.

This rearrangement joins TRBV29-1 to TRBJ2-1, with 7 bases that match TRBD2. Germline assignment: CDR1 SQVTM and CDR2 ANQGSEA. The length of the CDR3 is 17 residues. With 8 bases clipped from V and 7 bases from J, the junction kept 23 bases outside the gene matches. The CDR3 protein is CSSHRWFGGSGSNEQFF. Here the CDR3 DNA reads TGCAGCTCACATCGGTGGTTCGGGGGGTCGGGGTCGAATGAGCAGTTCTTC.

V and J are TRBV30 and TRBJ2-1; no reliable D call. Trimming left V 2 bases short and J 5 bases short, with 19 bases between. CDR1 and CDR2 (germline): GTSNPN, SVGIG (reference sequence). CDR3 size: 16 residues. The CDR3 DNA sequence: TGTGCCTGGAGTCTGATAAACCGAAGGGAAAACAATGAGCAGTTCTTC. Residues: CAWSLINRRENNEQFF.

CDR3: CASSVLAAYNEQFF. CDR3 nucleotides: TGTGCCAGCAGTGTACTAGCGGCCTACAATGAGCAGTTCTTC. The rearrangement links TRBV6-1 to TRBJ2-1; the match to TRBD2 covers 8 bases. Trimming took 4 bases from V and 2 from J; bases not matched to a gene: 1. The CDR3 is made up of 14 amino acids. CDR1 is MNHNS and CDR2 is SASEGT in the germline V gene.

V and J are TRBV28 and TRBJ2-7; D gene unclear. V was pared by 2 bases and J by 0 bases, with 17 bases between. Germline CDR1 is MDHEN and CDR2 is SYDVKM. The CDR3 is 17 residues long. The CDR3 DNA reads TGTGCCAGCAGTTTAGGCCTGGGCGGACCCATCTCCTACGAGCAGTACTTC. Protein sequence: CASSLGLGGPISYEQYF.

The rearrangement links TRBV6-1 to TRBJ2-3; 7 bases fit TRBD2. Germline CDR1 MNHNS, CDR2 SASEGT. V was pared by 2 bases and J by 1 base, with 6 bases of the junction left unmatched. There are 16 residues in the CDR3. CDR3 region: CASSEWWLAGTDTQYF. CDR3 in DNA: TGTGCCAGCAGTGAATGGTGGCTAGCGGGCACAGATACGCAGTATTTT.

This chain connects TRBV30 to TRBJ2-3; the D is unclear. V was trimmed by 4 bases and J by 6 bases, leaving 17 bases between them. Germline assignment: CDR1 GTSNPN and CDR2 SVGIG (reference sequence). The CDR3 has 14 amino acids. The CDR3 DNA reads TGTGCCTGGACCCTTACACCCGGGTTTGATACGCAGTATTTT. Translation gives CAWTLTPGFDTQYF. Full variable domain (missing parts from reference TRBV30 and TRBJ2-3): SQTIHQWPATLVQPVGSPLSLECTVEGTSNPNLYWYRQAAGRGLQLLFYSVGIGQISSEVPQNLSASRPQDRQFILSSKKLLLSDSGFYLCAWTLTPGFDTQYFGPGTRLTVL.

CDR3 coding DNA: TGTGCCAGCAGCTTGCCGGGTGGACTTGACGAGCAGTACTTC. This sequence encodes CASSLPGGLDEQYF. The genes are TRBV5-4 and TRBJ2-7, with D possibly being TRBD2 (5 bases). Germline V gene data show CDR1 as SGHNT and CDR2 as YYREEE (reference sequence). The CDR3 extends over 14 amino acids. The V end lost 1 base, the J end lost 5 bases, and 13 bases lay between the germline ends.

This rearrangement joins TRBV25-1 to TRBJ2-2, with D possibly being TRBD2 (5 bases). CDR1 is MGHDK, CDR2 SYGVNS, per germline. The CDR3 runs to 15 residues. The ends were cut back, 2 bases at V and 5 bases at J, with 12 bases in the middle. CDR3 nucleotides: TGTGCCAGCAGTGAAGTAGGGAGCTTAACCGGGGAGCTGTTTTTT. Protein product: CASSEVGSLTGELFF.

Comment on this clone: Different DNA sequences within this sample yield the same CDR3. This rearrangement joins TRBV4-1 to TRBJ1-1; D remains ambiguous. The ends were cut back, 0 bases at V and 5 bases at J, with 4 bases in the middle. The CDR3 consists of 12 residues. Germline lookup yields CDR1 MGHRA and CDR2 YSYEKL. The CDR3 DNA follows: TGCGCCAGCAGCCAAGATGGGACTGAAGCTTTCTTT. Its translation is CASSQDGTEAFF.

CDR3 DNA sequence: TGTGCCAGCAGGTCCTCTGGAAACACCATATATTTT. It yields the protein CASRSSGNTIYF. The chain joins TRBV6-5 to TRBJ1-3; no clear D gene. The CDR3 loop spans 12 amino acids. Trimming pared 6 bases from V and 0 bases from J, leaving 3 bases between. In germline, CDR1 is MNHEY, CDR2 SVGAGI.

This chain links TRBV6-1 with TRBJ2-7; TRBD2 aligns across 8 bases. Germline V gene sequence: CDR1 MNHNS, CDR2 SASEGT. Unmatched junction bases numbered 5, after V lost 3 bases and J lost 4 bases. The CDR3 is made up of 14 amino acids. The CDR3 sequence is CASSDLGGGYEQYF. The CDR3 nucleotides are TGTGCCAGCAGTGATCTCGGGGGGGGATACGAGCAGTACTTC.

The CDR3: CASRTGPLLYNEQFF. DNA for the CDR3: TGTGCCAGCCGGACAGGGCCACTTCTCTACAATGAGCAGTTCTTC. The chain has TRBV7-9 and TRBJ2-1; the match to TRBD1 covers 8 bases. The CDR3 runs to 15 residues. V trimming: 8 bases; J trimming: 3 bases; junction bases outside the gene matches: 9. Germline V gives CDR1 SEHNR, CDR2 FQNEAQ (reference sequence). Combining the CDR3 with reference TRBV7-9 and TRBJ2-1 gives the whole variable domain DTGVSQNPRHKITKRGQNVTFRCDPISEHNRLYWYRQTLGQGPEFLTYFQNEAQLEKSRLLSDRFSAERPKGSFSTLEIQRTEQGDSAMYLCASRTGPLLYNEQFFGPGTRLTVL.

The chain recombines TRBV6-6 with TRBJ2-3; tentative D call: TRBD2 (5 bases). The V end lost 0 bases, the J end lost 1 base, and 11 bases lay between the germline ends. Germline V gene data show CDR1 as MNHNY and CDR2 as SVGAGI (reference sequence). CDR3 length equals 16 residues. CDR3 region: CASSYSGPGGTDTQYF. The CDR3 DNA is TGTGCCAGCAGTTACTCGGGCCCCGGGGGCACAGATACGCAGTATTTT.

The chain uses TRBV9 and TRBJ1-2; 10 nucleotides match TRBD1. The V segment lost 0 bases and the J segment 8 bases; nucleotides outside the gene matches: 4. The length of the CDR3 is 14 residues. CDR1 is SGDLS, CDR2 YYNGEE, per germline. This chain's CDR3 is CASSVDDRGPGYTF. DNA for the CDR3: TGTGCCAGCAGCGTAGATGACAGGGGGCCCGGCTACACCTTC.

CDR3 sequence (DNA): TGCGCCAGCAGCAGATCCGGGACAGGGTTCGTTGAAGCTTTCTTT. Protein sequence: CASSRSGTGFVEAFF. The chain employs TRBV5-1 and TRBJ1-1, with TRBD1 matching over 9 bases. Germline V gene sequence: CDR1 SGHRS, CDR2 YFSETQ. With 4 bases clipped from V and 7 bases from J, the junction kept 11 bases outside the gene matches. This CDR3 contains 15 residues.

This chain uses TRBV7-9 with TRBJ2-3; the match to TRBD2 covers 8 bases. Germline trimming cut 5 bases from V and 6 bases from J; bases unmatched to any gene: 13. The CDR3 is 16 residues long. Looked up from germline, CDR1 is SEHNR and CDR2 is FQNEAQ (reference sequence). The DNA for the CDR3 is TGTGCCAGCAGCCAAGGGGGACTAGATCCTAGGGATACGCAGTATTTT. Protein product: CASSQGGLDPRDTQYF.

V usage is TRBV6-6 and J usage is TRBJ1-2; no definite D call. The length of the CDR3 is 12 residues. V was pared by 2 bases and J by 4 bases, with 5 bases between. Germline values: CDR1 MNHNY, CDR2 SVGAGI (reference sequence). In DNA form, the CDR3 reads TGTGCCAGCAGTTACGAACGCTATGGCTACACCTTC. Protein product: CASSYERYGYTF.

This chain joins TRBV7-3 and TRBJ2-5; no definite D call. Germline loops: CDR1 SGHTA, CDR2 FQGTGA. The CDR3 is 13 residues long. The ends were cut back, 3 bases at V and 2 bases at J, with 7 bases in the middle. Here the CDR3 reads CASSFARQETQYF. The CDR3 nucleotides are TGTGCCAGCAGCTTCGCCCGACAAGAGACCCAGTACTTC.

This chain uses TRBV2 with TRBJ2-7; 11 bases fit TRBD2. CDR1 SNHLY and CDR2 FYNNEI come from the germline V gene. The CDR3 covers 16 residues. Unmatched junction bases numbered 13, after V lost 8 bases and J lost 4 bases. CDR3 nucleotide sequence: TGTGCCAGCGGAAGCACTAGCGGGAGAACGAAGTACGAGCAGTACTTC. Translated: CASGSTSGRTKYEQYF.

With regard to this clone: Distinct nucleotide sequences in the sample also encode this CDR3. The rearrangement joins TRBV6-5 to TRBJ2-2; 7 bases line up with TRBD2. V trimming: 5 bases; J trimming: 6 bases; junction bases outside the gene matches: 6. This CDR3 has 14 amino acids. Germline V gene lookup returns CDR1 MNHEY and CDR2 SVGAGI. The CDR3 loop reads CASSVGGRAGELFF. The CDR3 DNA reads as TGTGCCAGCAGTGTTGGAGGGAGGGCCGGGGAGCTGTTTTTT.

The gene calls are TRBV28 and TRBJ1-5, with TRBD1 matching 8 bases. Germline CDR1 and CDR2: MDHEN and SYDVKM. The length of the CDR3 is 15 residues. The V segment lost 2 bases and the J segment 3 bases; nucleotides outside the gene matches: 3. The CDR3 DNA follows: TGTGCCAGCAGTTTACCAGGGGGCTCCAATCAGCCCCAGCATTTT. Its protein product is CASSLPGGSNQPQHF.